This T cell receptor (beta chain) was sequenced in a study of blood T cells in healthy people across ages. Study-level points and caveats: Age showed a roughly linear inverse relationship with TCR beta diversity per million T cells.

Combining a sample-barcoded 5' primer with a J-beta primer mix, a second PCR ran for 7 to 11 cycles. From each sample, at least 2.5 million paired-end reads containing CDR3 were obtained. TCRdb re-called the 5' RACE reads with MiXCR, one entry per CDR3 protein. Of about 1.4 million distinct CDR3 sequences in the sample, approximately 59% were seen once. As to this clonotype: What it binds is not known.

This CDR3 contains 16 residues. V lost 5 bases and J lost 4; bases outside the gene matches: 4. The sample was blood. J is TRBJ2-5 and V is TRBV12-3 or TRBV12-4, with 16 bases matching TRBD2. This sequence was found in a man aged 18 to 35 in good health. CDR3 nucleotides: TGTGCCAGCAGTACGGGACTAGCGGGAGGGGGAGAGACCCAGTACTTC. Encoded protein: CASSTGLAGGGETQYF.